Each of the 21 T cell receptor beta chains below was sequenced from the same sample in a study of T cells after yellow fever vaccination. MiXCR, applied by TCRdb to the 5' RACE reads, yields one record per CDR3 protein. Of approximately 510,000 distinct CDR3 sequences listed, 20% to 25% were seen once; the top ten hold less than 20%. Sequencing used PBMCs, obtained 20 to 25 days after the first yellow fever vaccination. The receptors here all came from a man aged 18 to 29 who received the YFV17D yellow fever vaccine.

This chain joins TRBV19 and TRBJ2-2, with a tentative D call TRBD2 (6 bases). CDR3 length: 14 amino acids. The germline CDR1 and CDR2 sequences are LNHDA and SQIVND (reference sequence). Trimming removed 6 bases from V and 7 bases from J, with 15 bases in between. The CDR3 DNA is TGTGCCAGTAGGGCGGGGCAGGGATACGGGGAGCTGTTTTTT. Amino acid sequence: CASRAGQGYGELFF. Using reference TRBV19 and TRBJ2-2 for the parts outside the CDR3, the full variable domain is DGGITQSPKYLFRKEGQNVTLSCEQNLNHDAMYWYRQDPGQGLRLIYYSQIVNDFQKGDIAEGYSVSREKKESFPLTVTSAQKNPTAFYLCASRAGQGYGELFFGEGSRLTVL.

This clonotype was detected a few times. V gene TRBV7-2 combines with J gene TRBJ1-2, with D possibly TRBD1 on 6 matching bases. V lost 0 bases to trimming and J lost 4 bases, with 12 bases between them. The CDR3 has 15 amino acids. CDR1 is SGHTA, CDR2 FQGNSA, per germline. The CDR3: CASSLAQGQGYGYTF. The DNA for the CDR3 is TGTGCCAGCAGCTTAGCGCAGGGGCAAGGCTATGGCTACACCTTC.

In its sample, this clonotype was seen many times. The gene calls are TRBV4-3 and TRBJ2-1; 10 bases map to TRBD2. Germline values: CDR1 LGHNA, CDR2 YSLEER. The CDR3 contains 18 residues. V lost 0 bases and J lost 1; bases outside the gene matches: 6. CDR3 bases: TGCGCCAGCAGCCAAGATCGTAGCGGGGGGATGTCCTACAATGAGCAGTTCTTC. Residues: CASSQDRSGGMSYNEQFF.

The DNA for the CDR3 is TGCGCCAGCAGCCAAGGGATGGGGATCAATCAGCCCCAGCATTTT. It specifies CASSQGMGINQPQHF. The J gene is TRBJ1-5, the V gene TRBV4-1; D gene unclear. The germline V gene has CDR1 MGHRA and CDR2 YSYEKL. The CDR3 is 15 residues long. Trimming took 1 base from V and 3 from J, leaving 10 bases between them.

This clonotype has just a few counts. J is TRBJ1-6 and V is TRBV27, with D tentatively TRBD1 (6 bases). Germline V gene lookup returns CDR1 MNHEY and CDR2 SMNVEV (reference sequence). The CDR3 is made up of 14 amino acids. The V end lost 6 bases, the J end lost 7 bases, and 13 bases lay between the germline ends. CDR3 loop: CASRRPGQNSPLHF. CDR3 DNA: TGTGCCAGCAGGCGGCCGGGACAAAATTCACCCCTCCACTTT.

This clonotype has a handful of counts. CDR3 nucleotide sequence: TGTGCCAGCAGCTTAGCGGGGAGACAGGCCCGAGGGCCCCAGCATTTT. Its translation: CASSLAGRQARGPQHF. The rearrangement links TRBV7-2 to TRBJ1-5, with TRBD1 as a possible D gene (6 bases). There are 16 residues in the CDR3. Per the germline V gene, CDR1 is SGHTA and CDR2 is FQGNSA. V shed 0 bases and J shed 9 bases, with 18 bases lying between them.

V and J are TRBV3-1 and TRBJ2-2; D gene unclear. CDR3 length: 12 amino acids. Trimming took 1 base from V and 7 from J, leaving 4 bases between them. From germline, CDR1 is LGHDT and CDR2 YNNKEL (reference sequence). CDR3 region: CASSQAIGELFF. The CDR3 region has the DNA TGTGCCAGCAGCCAAGCCATCGGGGAGCTGTTTTTT.

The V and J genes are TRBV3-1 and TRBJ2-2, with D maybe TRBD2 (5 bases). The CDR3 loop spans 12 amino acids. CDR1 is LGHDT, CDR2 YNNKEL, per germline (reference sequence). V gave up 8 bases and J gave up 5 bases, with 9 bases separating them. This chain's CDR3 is CASQGGTGELFF. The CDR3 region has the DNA TGTGCCAGCCAAGGAGGAACCGGGGAGCTGTTTTTT.

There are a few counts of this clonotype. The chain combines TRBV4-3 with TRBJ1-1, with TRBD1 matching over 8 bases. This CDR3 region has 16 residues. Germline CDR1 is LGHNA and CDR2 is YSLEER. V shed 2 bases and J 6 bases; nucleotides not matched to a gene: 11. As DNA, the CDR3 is TGCGCCAGCAGCCAATCCGCATACAACAGGGGGGCTGAAGCTTTCTTT. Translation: CASSQSAYNRGAEAFF.

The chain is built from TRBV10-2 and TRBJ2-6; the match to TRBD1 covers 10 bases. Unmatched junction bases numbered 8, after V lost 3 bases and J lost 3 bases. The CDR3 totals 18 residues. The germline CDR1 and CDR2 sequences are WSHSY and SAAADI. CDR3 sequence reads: CASSDGDRGIVGANVLTF. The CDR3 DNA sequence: TGCGCCAGCAGTGATGGGGACAGGGGAATAGTTGGGGCCAACGTCCTGACTTTC.

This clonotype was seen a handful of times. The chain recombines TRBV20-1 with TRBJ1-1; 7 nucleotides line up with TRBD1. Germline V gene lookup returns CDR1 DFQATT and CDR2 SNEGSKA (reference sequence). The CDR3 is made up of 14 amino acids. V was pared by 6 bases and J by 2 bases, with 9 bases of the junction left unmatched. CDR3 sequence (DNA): TGCAGTGCCACCCCCGGGACAGAAAACACTGAAGCTTTCTTT. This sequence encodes CSATPGTENTEAFF.

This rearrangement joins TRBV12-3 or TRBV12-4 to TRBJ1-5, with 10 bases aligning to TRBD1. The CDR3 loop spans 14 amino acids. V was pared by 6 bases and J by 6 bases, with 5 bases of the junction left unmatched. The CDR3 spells CASRGQGDSQPQHF. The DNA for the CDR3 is TGTGCCAGCAGAGGACAGGGGGATAGTCAGCCCCAGCATTTT.

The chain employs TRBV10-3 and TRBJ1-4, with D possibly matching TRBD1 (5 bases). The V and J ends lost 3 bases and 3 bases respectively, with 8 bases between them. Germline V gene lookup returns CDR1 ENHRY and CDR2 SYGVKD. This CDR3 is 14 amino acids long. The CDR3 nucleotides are TGTGCCATCAGTGACCGACAGTCTAATGAAAAACTGTTTTTT. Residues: CAISDRQSNEKLFF.

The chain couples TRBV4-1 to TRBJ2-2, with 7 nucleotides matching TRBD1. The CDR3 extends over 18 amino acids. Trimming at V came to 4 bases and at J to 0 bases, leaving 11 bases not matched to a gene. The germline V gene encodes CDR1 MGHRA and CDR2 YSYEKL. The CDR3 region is CASSLPSFGQANTGELFF. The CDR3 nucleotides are TGCGCCAGCAGCCTACCATCATTCGGACAGGCGAACACCGGGGAGCTGTTTTTT.

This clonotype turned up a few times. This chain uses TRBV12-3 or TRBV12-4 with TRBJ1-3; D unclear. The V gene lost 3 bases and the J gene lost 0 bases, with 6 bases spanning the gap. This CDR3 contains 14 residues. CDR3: CASSFGVSGNTIYF. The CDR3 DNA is TGTGCCAGCAGTTTCGGGGTCTCTGGAAACACCATATATTTT.

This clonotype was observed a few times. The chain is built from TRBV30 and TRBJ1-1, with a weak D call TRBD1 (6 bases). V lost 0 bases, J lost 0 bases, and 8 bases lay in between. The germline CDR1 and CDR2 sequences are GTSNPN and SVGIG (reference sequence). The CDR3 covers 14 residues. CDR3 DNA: TGTGCCTGGAGTGTACAGGGTCTGAACACTGAAGCTTTCTTT. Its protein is CAWSVQGLNTEAFF.

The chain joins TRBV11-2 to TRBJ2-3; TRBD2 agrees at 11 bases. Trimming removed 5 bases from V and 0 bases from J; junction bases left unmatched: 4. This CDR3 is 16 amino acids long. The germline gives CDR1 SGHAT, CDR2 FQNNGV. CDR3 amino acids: CASSERLAGSTDTQYF. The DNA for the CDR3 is TGTGCCAGCAGCGAGCGACTAGCGGGGAGCACAGATACGCAGTATTTT.

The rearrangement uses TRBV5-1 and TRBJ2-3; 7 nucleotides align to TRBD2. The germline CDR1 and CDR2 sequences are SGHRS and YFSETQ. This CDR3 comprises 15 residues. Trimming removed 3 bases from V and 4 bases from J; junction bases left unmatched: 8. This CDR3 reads CASSYAGVVADTQYF. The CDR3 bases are TGCGCCAGCAGCTATGCGGGGGTAGTGGCAGATACGCAGTATTTT.

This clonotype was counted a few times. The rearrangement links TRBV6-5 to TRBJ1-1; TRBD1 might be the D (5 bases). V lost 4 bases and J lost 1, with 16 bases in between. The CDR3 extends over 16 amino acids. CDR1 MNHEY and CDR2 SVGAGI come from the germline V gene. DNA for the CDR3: TGTGCCAGCAGTTTTATACCCCTCAGGGAGAACACTGAAGCTTTCTTT. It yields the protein CASSFIPLRENTEAFF.

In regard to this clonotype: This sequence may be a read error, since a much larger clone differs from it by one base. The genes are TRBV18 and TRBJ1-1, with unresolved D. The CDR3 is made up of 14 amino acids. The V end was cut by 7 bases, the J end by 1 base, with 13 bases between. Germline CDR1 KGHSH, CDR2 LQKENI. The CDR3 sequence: CASLPSSRNTEAFF. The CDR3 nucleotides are TGTGCCAGCTTACCCTCGAGCAGGAACACTGAAGCTTTCTTT.

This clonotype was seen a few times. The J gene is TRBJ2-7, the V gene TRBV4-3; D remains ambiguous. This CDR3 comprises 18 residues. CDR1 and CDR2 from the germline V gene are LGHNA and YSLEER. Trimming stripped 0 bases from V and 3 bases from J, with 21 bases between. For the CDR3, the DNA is TGCGCCAGCAGCCAAGAGCCCTCGTCCAGAGCGATGGGCTACGAGCAGTACTTC. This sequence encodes CASSQEPSSRAMGYEQYF.